These 19 T cell receptor beta chains were sequenced from one sample in a study of breast tumors, draining lymph nodes, adjacent tissues. One entry per CDR3 protein results from TCRdb running MiXCR on the multiplex PCR reads. Of some 170,000 distinct CDR3 sequences listed, roughly 35% are singletons. Samples came from axillary lymph nodes draining the breast cancer. What was sequenced was axillary lymph node tissue. The receptors stem from a female donor with breast cancer. Some clones in this sample may be carry-over from other donors' samples.

The CDR3 nucleotides are TGTGCCAGCAGCCGGACGTCTGGAAACACCTTC. Translated, it gives CASSRTSGNTF. The chain links TRBV7-8 to TRBJ1-2; D is uncertain. CDR1 SGHVS and CDR2 FQNEAQ come from the germline V gene. Trimming took off 5 bases at V and 12 bases at J, with 13 bases between the two ends. The CDR3 runs 11 residues.

This clonotype was observed at least ten times. The rearrangement links TRBV19 to TRBJ2-4, with a tentative D call TRBD1 (6 bases). Germline values: CDR1 LNHDA, CDR2 SQIVND (reference sequence). The germline V and J ends were trimmed by 1 base and 8 bases, with 9 bases remaining between them. This CDR3 is 13 amino acids long. CDR3 in DNA: TGTGCCAGTAGTATAGCACAGGGTGACATTCAGTACTTC. Translation gives CASSIAQGDIQYF.

This clonotype was detected only once. The rearrangement links TRBV5-1 to TRBJ2-5, with TRBD1 matching 8 bases. Trimming at V came to 3 bases and at J to 5 bases, leaving 6 bases not matched to a gene. Germline V gives CDR1 SGHRS, CDR2 YFSETQ. This CDR3 region has 14 residues. The chain's CDR3 is CASSYRTGKETQYF. DNA of the CDR3: TGCGCCAGCAGCTACCGGACAGGGAAGGAGACCCAGTACTTC.

This clonotype was counted many times. This rearrangement joins TRBV6-2 or TRBV6-3 to TRBJ2-1, with TRBD2 identical over 8 bases. CDR3 length equals 13 residues. The germline gives CDR1 MNHEY, CDR2 SVGEGT. Trimming removed 7 bases from V and 4 bases from J; junction bases left unmatched: 3. CDR3 coding DNA: TGTGCCAGCAAGGAGCGGGAGTACAATGAGCAGTTCTTC. Translated: CASKEREYNEQFF.

This clonotype was recorded many times. This chain links TRBV5-1 with TRBJ2-2; 14 bases map to TRBD2. V gave up 4 bases and J gave up 2 bases; unmatched junction bases: 7. Germline V gene sequence: CDR1 SGHRS, CDR2 YFSETQ. The CDR3 totals 18 residues. CDR3 loop: CASSQRGLAGANTGELFF. In DNA form, the CDR3 reads TGCGCCAGCAGCCAAAGGGGACTAGCGGGAGCCAACACCGGGGAGCTGTTTTTT.

Comment on this clonotype: With a much larger clone just one base away, this may be a read error. No conserved phenylalanine or tryptophan ends this CDR3, so it is likely a read error. The V and J genes are TRBV3-1 and TRBJ1-5; D ambiguous. The CDR3 is 17 amino acids. The germline CDR1 and CDR2 sequences are LGHDT and YNNKEL (reference sequence). Trimming pared 1 base from V and 0 bases from J, leaving 13 bases between. DNA of the CDR3: TGTGCCAGCAGCCAAGGTTTTGGTGCTACTAGCAATCAGCCCCAGCATTAT. It specifies CASSQGFGATSNQPQHY.

This chain uses TRBV15 with TRBJ2-3; D ambiguous. Per germline, CDR1 LNHNV and CDR2 YYDKDF (reference sequence). The V and J ends lost 3 bases and 0 bases respectively, with 10 bases between them. The CDR3 contains 15 residues. CDR3: CATSSESRSTDTQYF. DNA of the CDR3: TGTGCCACCAGCAGTGAATCGAGGAGCACAGATACGCAGTATTTT. Variable domain in full (rest from reference TRBV15 and TRBJ2-3): DAMVIQNPRYQVTQFGKPVTLSCSQTLNHNVMYWYQQKSSQAPKLLFHYYDKDFNNEADTPDNFQSRRPNTSFCFLDIRSPGLGDTAMYLCATSSESRSTDTQYFGPGTRLTVL.

Note on this clonotype: Just one base apart from a much larger clone, this may be a read error. Because the CDR3 is missing its conserved closing phenylalanine or tryptophan, this is likely a read error. The genes are TRBV7-3 and TRBJ2-5; D gene ambiguous. The V end lost 5 bases, the J end lost 1 base, and 11 bases lay between the germline ends. The CDR3 length is 14 residues. CDR1 and CDR2 from the germline V gene are SGHTA and FQGTGA. Written as DNA, the CDR3 is TGTGCCAGCAGCCCCGGCCGAGGCCAAGAGACCCAGTACCTC. The encoded protein is CASSPGRGQETQYL.

This clonotype appeared many times. This chain joins TRBV2 and TRBJ2-2; 8 nucleotides match TRBD1. The junction had 4 bases not matched to a gene; V was cut back by 6 bases and J by 7 bases. Germline V gene lookup returns CDR1 SNHLY and CDR2 FYNNEI. The CDR3 has 13 amino acids. The CDR3 DNA is TGTGCCAGCAGAGGGACAGGCGTCGGGGAGCTGTTTTTT. It specifies CASRGTGVGELFF.

Ten or more counts support this clonotype. V and J are TRBV5-5 and TRBJ1-2; the D gene is possibly TRBD1 (5 bases). This CDR3 comprises 16 residues. From germline, CDR1 is SGHKS and CDR2 YYEKEE (reference sequence). V lost 4 bases to trimming and J lost 4 bases, with 20 bases between them. This chain's CDR3 is CASSLLSRGAGYGYTF. The CDR3 nucleotides read TGTGCCAGCAGCCTACTAAGTCGGGGCGCGGGCTATGGCTACACCTTC.

The chain carries TRBV28 and TRBJ2-1; D perhaps matches TRBD1 (5 bases). CDR1 and CDR2 (germline): MDHEN, SYDVKM. This CDR3 has 11 residues. V was shortened by 2 bases and J by 12 bases, with 8 bases between the two germline ends. CDR3 sequence (DNA): TGTGCCAGCAGTTTACCCACAGGGCAGTTCTTC. This codes for CASSLPTGQFF.

This clonotype was seen only a few times. The chain is built from TRBV6-5 and TRBJ1-2; 7 nucleotides agree with TRBD1. The length of the CDR3 is 13 residues. V lost 2 bases and J lost 6; bases outside the gene matches: 3. CDR1 MNHEY and CDR2 SVGAGI come from the germline V gene. CDR3 loop: CASSYRGRDGYTF. The CDR3 DNA reads as TGTGCCAGCAGTTACAGGGGGCGTGATGGCTACACCTTC.

The V gene is TRBV30, the J gene TRBJ2-6; D is unresolved. Germline V gene lookup returns CDR1 GTSNPN and CDR2 SVGIG (reference sequence). CDR3 length equals 14 residues. Trimming took off 0 bases at V and 5 bases at J, with 8 bases between the two ends. The CDR3 protein is CAWSVRLRANVLTF. DNA of the CDR3: TGTGCCTGGAGTGTCCGCCTGCGGGCCAACGTCCTGACTTTC. Drawing the rest from reference TRBV30 and TRBJ2-6, the complete variable domain is SQTIHQWPATLVQPVGSPLSLECTVEGTSNPNLYWYRQAAGRGLQLLFYSVGIGQISSEVPQNLSASRPQDRQFILSSKKLLLSDSGFYLCAWSVRLRANVLTFGAGSRLTVL.

The chain has TRBV24-1 and TRBJ2-3; perhaps D is TRBD1 or TRBD2 (5 bases each). Per the germline V gene, CDR1 is KGHDR and CDR2 is SFDVKD. The CDR3 extends over 15 amino acids. Deletions cut 2 bases from V and 4 bases from J, with 12 bases between. This CDR3 is CATSDYLRDPDTQYF. CDR3 nucleotide sequence: TGTGCCACCAGTGATTACCTCAGGGACCCAGATACGCAGTATTTT.

This clonotype has at least ten counts. The CDR3 loop is CASSLRESYGYTF. CDR3 sequence (DNA): TGCGCCAGCAGCTTGAGAGAAAGCTATGGCTACACCTTC. The rearrangement joins TRBV5-1 to TRBJ1-2, with D hard to call. V was pared by 1 base and J by 4 bases, with 8 bases between. Germline assignment: CDR1 SGHRS and CDR2 YFSETQ. The CDR3 is made up of 13 amino acids.

This clonotype was seen a handful of times. In DNA form, the CDR3 reads TGTGCCAGCAGCGAACCCGGGACACCAGCCGAAGCTTTCTTT. Amino acids: CASSEPGTPAEAFF. The chain couples TRBV7-9 to TRBJ1-1; D is possibly TRBD1 (6 bases). This CDR3 spans 14 amino acids. V was pared by 5 bases and J by 8 bases, with 18 bases between. CDR1 and CDR2 from the germline V gene are SEHNR and FQNEAQ (reference sequence).

A note on this clonotype: This clone may be a read error of a much larger clone one base away. The chain has TRBV6-1 and TRBJ2-5; the match to TRBD1 covers 9 bases. The CDR3 totals 15 residues. Germline V gene data show CDR1 as MNHNS and CDR2 as SASEGT. The V gene end was trimmed by 5 bases and the J gene end by 5 bases; junction bases not matched to a gene: 9. Written as DNA, the CDR3 is TGTGCCAGCAGTCAAGTTACAGGGGGCGGTGAGACCCAGTACTTC. It specifies CASSQVTGGGETQYF.

This clonotype was seen repeatedly, ten times or more. The chain employs TRBV6-1 and TRBJ2-7, with D possibly TRBD1 on 6 matching bases. Trimming pared 7 bases from V and 0 bases from J, leaving 13 bases between. The V gene's germline CDR1 is MNHNS and CDR2 SASEGT. The CDR3 is 14 amino acids. CDR3 sequence: CASKGTLSSYEQYF. CDR3 nucleotides: TGTGCCAGCAAAGGGACACTAAGCTCCTACGAGCAGTACTTC.

This clonotype was found many times. The gene calls are TRBV5-6 and TRBJ1-5; TRBD1 might be the D (5 bases). CDR1 is SGHDT, CDR2 YYEEEE, per germline. The ends were cut back, 2 bases at V and 4 bases at J, with 16 bases in the middle. The CDR3 runs 16 residues. CDR3 in amino acids: CASSFRSGQRNQPQHF. As DNA, the CDR3 is TGTGCCAGCAGCTTCAGGTCAGGGCAACGGAATCAGCCCCAGCATTTT.